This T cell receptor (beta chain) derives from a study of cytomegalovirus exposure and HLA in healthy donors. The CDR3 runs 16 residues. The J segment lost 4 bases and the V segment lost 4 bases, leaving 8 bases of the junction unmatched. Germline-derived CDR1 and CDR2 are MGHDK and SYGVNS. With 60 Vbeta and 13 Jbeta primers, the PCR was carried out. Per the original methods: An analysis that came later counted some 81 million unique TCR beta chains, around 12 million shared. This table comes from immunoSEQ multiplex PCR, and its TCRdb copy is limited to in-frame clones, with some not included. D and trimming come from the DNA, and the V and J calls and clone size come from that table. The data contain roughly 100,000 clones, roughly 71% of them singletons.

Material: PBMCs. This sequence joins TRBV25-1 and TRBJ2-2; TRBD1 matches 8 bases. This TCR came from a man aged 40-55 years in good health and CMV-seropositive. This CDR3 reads CASSAQGGLGTGELFF. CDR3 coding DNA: TGTGCCAGCAGTGCACAGGGGGGACTTGGCACCGGGGAGCTGTTTTTT.